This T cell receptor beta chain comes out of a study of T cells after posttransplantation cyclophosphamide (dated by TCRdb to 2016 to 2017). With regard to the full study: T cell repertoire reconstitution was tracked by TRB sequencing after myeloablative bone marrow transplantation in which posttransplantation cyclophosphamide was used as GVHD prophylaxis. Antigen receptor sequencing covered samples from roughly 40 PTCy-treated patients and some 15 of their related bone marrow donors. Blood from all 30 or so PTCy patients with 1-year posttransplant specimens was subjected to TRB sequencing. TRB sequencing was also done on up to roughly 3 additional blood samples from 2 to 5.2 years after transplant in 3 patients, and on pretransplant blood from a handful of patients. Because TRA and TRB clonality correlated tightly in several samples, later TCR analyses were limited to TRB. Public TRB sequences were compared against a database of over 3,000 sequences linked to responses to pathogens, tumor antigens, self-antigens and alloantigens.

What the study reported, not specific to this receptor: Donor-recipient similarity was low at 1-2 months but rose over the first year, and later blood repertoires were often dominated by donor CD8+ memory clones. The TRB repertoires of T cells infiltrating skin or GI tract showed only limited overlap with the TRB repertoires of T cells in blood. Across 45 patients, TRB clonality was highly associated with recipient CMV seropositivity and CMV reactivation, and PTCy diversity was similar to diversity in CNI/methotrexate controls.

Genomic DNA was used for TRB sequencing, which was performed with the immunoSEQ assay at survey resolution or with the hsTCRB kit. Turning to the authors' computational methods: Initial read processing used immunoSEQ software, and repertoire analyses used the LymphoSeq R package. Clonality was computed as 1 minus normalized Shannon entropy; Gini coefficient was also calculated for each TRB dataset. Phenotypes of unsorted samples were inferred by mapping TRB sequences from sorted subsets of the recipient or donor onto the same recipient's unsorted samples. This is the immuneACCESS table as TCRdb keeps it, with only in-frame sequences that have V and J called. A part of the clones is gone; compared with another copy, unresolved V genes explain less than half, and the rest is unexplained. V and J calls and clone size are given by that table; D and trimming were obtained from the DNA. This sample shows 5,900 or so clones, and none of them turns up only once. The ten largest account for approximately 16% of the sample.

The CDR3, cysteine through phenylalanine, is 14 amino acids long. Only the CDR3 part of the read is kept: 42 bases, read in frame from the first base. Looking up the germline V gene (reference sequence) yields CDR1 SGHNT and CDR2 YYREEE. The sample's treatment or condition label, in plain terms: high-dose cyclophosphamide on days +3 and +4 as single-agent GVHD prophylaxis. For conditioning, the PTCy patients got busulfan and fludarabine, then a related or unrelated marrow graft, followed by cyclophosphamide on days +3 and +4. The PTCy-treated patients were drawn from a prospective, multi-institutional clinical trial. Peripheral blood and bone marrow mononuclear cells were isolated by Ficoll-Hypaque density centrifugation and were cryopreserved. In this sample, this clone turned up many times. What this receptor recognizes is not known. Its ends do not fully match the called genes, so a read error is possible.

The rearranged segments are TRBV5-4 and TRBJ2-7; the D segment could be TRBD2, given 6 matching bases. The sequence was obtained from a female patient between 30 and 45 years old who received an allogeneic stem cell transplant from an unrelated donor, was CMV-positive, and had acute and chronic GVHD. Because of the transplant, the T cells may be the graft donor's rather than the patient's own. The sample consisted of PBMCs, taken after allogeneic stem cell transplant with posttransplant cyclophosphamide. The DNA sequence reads TGTGCCAGCAGACCCCGGGGGTCCTCCCACGAGCAGTACTTC. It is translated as CASRPRGSSHEQYF.